The 18 T cell receptor beta chains presented below share a single source sample, sequenced in a study of CD8+ T cells in alopecia areata. Reverse transcribed after extraction, RNA yielded cDNA as the sequencing template. Sequencing was performed with immunoSEQ multiplex PCR; in TCRdb, only in-frame clones are kept and a portion is missing. Of 200,000 to 250,000 clones in the sample, about 53% were seen once. Sample: CD4+ T cells sorted from blood, taken at week 0. These receptors all stem from a human donor with alopecia areata.

The genes are TRBV4-1 and TRBJ2-5; D may be TRBD2 (5 bases). This CDR3 is 15 amino acids long. Trimming took 3 bases from V and 4 from J, leaving 15 bases between them. Germline lookup yields CDR1 MGHRA and CDR2 YSYEKL. The CDR3 loop is CASSQRGGVGETQYF. The CDR3 nucleotides read TGCGCCAGCAGCCAGAGAGGAGGTGTGGGAGAGACCCAGTACTTC.

This clone was counted between two and nine times. The chain uses TRBV7-6 and TRBJ2-1, with 8 bases lining up with TRBD1. Trimming took 5 bases from V and 0 from J; bases not matched to a gene: 6. The CDR3 runs 16 residues. CDR1 and CDR2 (germline): SGHVS, FNYEAQ. CDR3 sequence: CASSSGQGGSYNEQFF. The CDR3 DNA sequence: TGTGCCAGCAGCAGCGGACAGGGAGGCTCCTACAATGAGCAGTTCTTC.

This chain uses TRBV6-1 with TRBJ1-6; a weak D match, TRBD1 (6 bases). The germline V and J ends were trimmed by 7 bases and 7 bases, with 17 bases remaining between them. CDR3 length equals 15 residues. The germline gives CDR1 MNHNS, CDR2 SASEGT. CDR3 loop: CASTDRGGLNSPLHF. The DNA for the CDR3 is TGTGCCAGCACCGATCGTGGGGGGCTAAATTCACCCCTCCACTTT.

The chain combines TRBV27 with TRBJ1-1, with a possible D match to TRBD1 (6 bases). The V end was cut by 5 bases, the J end by 0 bases, with 13 bases between. Germline V lookup: CDR1 MNHEY, CDR2 SMNVEV (reference sequence). This CDR3 has 15 amino acids. The CDR3 region is CASSEWGRMNTEAFF. CDR3 sequence (DNA): TGTGCCAGCAGTGAATGGGGGCGAATGAACACTGAAGCTTTCTTT.

The rearrangement links TRBV7-3 to TRBJ2-3, with D hard to call. Germline V gene data show CDR1 as SGHTA and CDR2 as FQGTGA. V was clipped by 3 bases and J by 1 base, with 14 bases between them. There are 16 residues in the CDR3. The CDR3 protein is CASSFSPNPGTDTQYF. CDR3 coding DNA: TGTGCCAGCAGCTTTTCGCCGAATCCGGGCACAGATACGCAGTATTTT. The full variable domain, with the rest looked up from reference TRBV7-3 and TRBJ2-3, is GAGVSQTPSNKVTEKGKYVELRCDPISGHTALYWYRQSLGQGPEFLIYFQGTGAADDSGLPNDRFFAVRPEGSVSTLKIQRTERGDSAVYLCASSFSPNPGTDTQYFGPGTRLTVL.

This chain uses TRBV30 with TRBJ1-6; a possible D gene is TRBD1 (6 bases). Germline CDR1 is GTSNPN and CDR2 is SVGIG (reference sequence). V lost 3 bases and J lost 9, with 24 bases in between. The CDR3 covers 17 residues. The CDR3 DNA reads as TGTGCCTGGAGGGATATCGAAACAACAGGGTCGGGTTCACCCCTCCACTTT. Amino acid sequence: CAWRDIETTGSGSPLHF.

This clone was counted a single time. V is TRBV13 and J is TRBJ1-2; 7 bases are shared with TRBD1. V lost 5 bases, J lost 4 bases, and 10 bases stayed unmatched. This CDR3 contains 15 residues. Germline V gene data show CDR1 as PRHDT and CDR2 as FYEKMQ (reference sequence). This CDR3 reads CASSLRDSDFYGYTF. The CDR3 region has the DNA TGTGCCAGCAGCCTGCGGGACAGCGACTTCTATGGCTACACCTTC.

The chain combines TRBV19 with TRBJ1-5; D is ambiguous. The CDR3 has 13 amino acids. The V end was cut by 0 bases, the J end by 4 bases, with 4 bases between. The germline gives CDR1 LNHDA, CDR2 SQIVND (reference sequence). CDR3 sequence (DNA): TGTGCCAGTAGTATAGAGGGGAATCAGCCCCAGCATTTT. This encodes CASSIEGNQPQHF.

This clone was detected a few times. This chain connects TRBV29-1 to TRBJ2-7; no definite D call. In germline, CDR1 is SQVTM, CDR2 ANQGSEA. V was pared by 5 bases and J by 2 bases, with 10 bases between. This CDR3 is built from 12 residues. The chain's CDR3 is CSVLTTTYEQYF. The CDR3 bases are TGCAGCGTTTTGACGACGACCTACGAGCAGTACTTC.

V and J are TRBV29-1 and TRBJ1-1; D is unresolved. Germline lookup yields CDR1 SQVTM and CDR2 ANQGSEA. The CDR3 contains 13 residues. The V end lost 5 bases, the J end lost 8 bases, and 18 bases lay between the germline ends. CDR3 residues: CSVRTLLLSEAFF. CDR3 DNA sequence: TGCAGCGTTAGGACCCTTCTACTCAGCGAAGCTTTCTTT.

In its sample, this clone was seen a few times. The J gene is TRBJ2-3, the V gene TRBV11-2, with D possibly called TRBD1 or TRBD2 (5 bases each). V lost 1 base, J lost 5 bases, and 10 bases lay in between. CDR3 length: 14 residues. CDR1 is SGHAT, CDR2 FQNNGV, per germline. The DNA of the CDR3 is TGTGCCAGCAGCTTAGGGGGGAGCGAAGATACGCAGTATTTT. Protein: CASSLGGSEDTQYF.

V usage is TRBV30 and J usage is TRBJ2-7; D unclear. There are 12 residues in the CDR3. The V end lost 3 bases, the J end lost 10 bases, and 16 bases lay between the germline ends. The germline CDR1 and CDR2 sequences are GTSNPN and SVGIG (reference sequence). The CDR3 DNA sequence: TGTGCCTGGAGATTAGATGGGCTCGCCCAGTACTTC. Its protein is CAWRLDGLAQYF.

The sample holds one count of this clone. This sequence joins TRBV7-3 and TRBJ1-6; 10 nucleotides align to TRBD1. Germline V gene sequence: CDR1 SGHTA, CDR2 FQGTGA. The CDR3 has 14 residues. V lost 4 bases to trimming and J lost 9 bases; unmatched junction nucleotides: 3. In DNA form, the CDR3 reads TGTGCCAGCAGCTCCGGGACAGGGGTTTCACCCCTCCACTTT. Its translation: CASSSGTGVSPLHF.

The chain is built from TRBV28 and TRBJ1-2, with unresolved D. Trimming removed 1 base at V and 4 bases at J, with 10 bases between. Germline CDR1 and CDR2: MDHEN and SYDVKM. The CDR3 is 14 residues long. CDR3 DNA sequence: TGTGCCAGCAGTTTATTCCCCACAACCTATGGCTACACCTTC. Translated: CASSLFPTTYGYTF.

The chain uses TRBV27 and TRBJ2-7; D might be TRBD1 or TRBD2, each matching 5 bases. Trimming pared 4 bases from V and 0 bases from J, leaving 13 bases between. Germline values: CDR1 MNHEY, CDR2 SMNVEV (reference sequence). This CDR3 spans 15 amino acids. The CDR3 here is CASSWGRGSSYEQYF. The CDR3 nucleotides read TGTGCCAGCAGTTGGGGGAGAGGCAGCTCCTACGAGCAGTACTTC.

This clone was found a few times. The J gene is TRBJ1-2, the V gene TRBV30; TRBD1 aligns across 8 bases. This CDR3 is built from 15 residues. Germline CDR1 GTSNPN, CDR2 SVGIG (reference sequence). V lost 0 bases, J lost 8 bases, and 11 bases stayed unmatched. The CDR3 coding sequence is TGTGCCTGGAGTGTAGGGTCAGGGGGCGAAAAAGGCTACACCTTC. Its protein product is CAWSVGSGGEKGYTF.

V is TRBV25-1 and J is TRBJ1-5; perhaps TRBD1 as D (5 bases). The CDR3 length is 11 residues. Trimming removed 10 bases at V and 9 bases at J, with 13 bases between. Germline V lookup: CDR1 MGHDK, CDR2 SYGVNS. CDR3 protein: CATGTAWPQHF. The CDR3 DNA is TGTGCCACCGGGACTGCCTGGCCCCAGCATTTT.

The rearrangement joins TRBV5-1 to TRBJ1-2, with D hard to call. This CDR3 has 13 residues. Germline assignment: CDR1 SGHRS and CDR2 YFSETQ. The ends were cut back, 0 bases at V and 8 bases at J, with 11 bases in the middle. The CDR3 DNA reads TGCGCCAGCAGCTTGGGGGCCGGGGAAGGCTACACCTTC. Translation: CASSLGAGEGYTF.